This T cell receptor beta chain was recorded in a study of control samples from healthy donors and cancer patients. V lost 4 bases and J 0 bases, leaving 17 bases between the germline ends. Germline assignment: CDR1 MGHRA and CDR2 YSYEKL. CDR3 length: 17 residues. Sequencing was performed with immunoSEQ multiplex PCR; in TCRdb, only in-frame clones are kept and a portion is missing. The sample has around 150,000 clones; about 90% are singletons. The sample consisted of blood. The rearrangement uses TRBV4-1 and TRBJ2-3; either TRBD1 or TRBD2 may fit D (6 bases each). This TCR was recovered from a man aged 18 to 35 in good health. Here the CDR3 DNA reads TGCGCCAGCAGCCCTGATCCCCCGGGGGCGAGCACAGATACGCAGTATTTT. Translated, it gives CASSPDPPGASTDTQYF.